This T cell receptor beta chain emerged from a study of T-cell reconstitution after alpha-beta-depleted transplantation in children. Broader study findings: Newly produced T cells mostly accounted for T-cell counts and diversity one year post-transplant. Expanded graft clones numbering several hundred reportedly gave rise to alpha-beta T cells about two months after transplant. For some patients, TCRbeta diversity was high at day 60 because of recipient T cells and thymic progenitors that survived.

CDR3 length equals 18 residues. This clonotype was detected only once. As yet, its antigen is unknown. Preparation of the TCRbeta library involved a method that used unique molecular identifiers. TCRdb used MiXCR to reprocess the PCR reads, holding one entry per CDR3 protein. Here the sample spans approximately 300,000 distinct CDR3 sequences, under 14% being singletons. This clonotype was sampled from a male patient aged 2 to 10 who had a stem cell transplant for chronic granulomatous disease, so the T cells may come from the graft donor. The sequencing here drew on peripheral blood, taken 180 days after TCRalphabeta/CD19-depleted stem cell transplant. The chain has TRBV21-1 and TRBJ2-1; the table's D call of TRBD2 was not tested on the DNA. TRBV21-1 is annotated as a pseudogene. CDR3: CASSINWTSHVSYNEQFF. In nucleotides, the CDR3 is TGTGCCAGCAGCATTAATTGGACTAGTCACGTCTCCTACAATGAGCAGTTCTTC.